The 6 T cell receptor beta chains given below trace back to one sample, sequenced in a study of blood T cell repertoires in COVID-19 (dated by TCRdb to the early 2020s). Libraries came from the immunoSEQ multiplex PCR assay. TCRdb took over this immuneACCESS table, retaining in-frame rearrangements with V and J assigned. Such tables are incomplete; in checked studies, under half of the missing clones stem from an unresolved V gene, and the remainder is unexplained. The sample yields about 370,000 clones; roughly nine tenths were counted once. In total, the top ten clones hold over 0.95% of the sample. The material sequenced was PBMCs or T cells enriched from blood (not recorded which). These receptors came from a man aged 18 to 30 who had recovered from COVID-19.

The chain is built from TRBV3-1 (or the pseudogene TRBV3-2) and TRBJ1-5; D is perhaps TRBD1 (6 bases). V lost 0 bases and J lost 7, with 13 bases in between. There are 15 residues in the CDR3. CDR1 is LGHDT, CDR2 YNNKEL, per germline (reference sequence). CDR3 sequence (DNA): TGTGCCAGCAGCCAAGAACAGGGTGGTGGCCAGCCCCAGCATTTT. Its protein product is CASSQEQGGGQPQHF.

V is TRBV7-2 and J is TRBJ2-3; 10 nucleotides match TRBD2. This CDR3 is built from 15 residues. The V segment lost 2 bases and the J segment 5 bases; nucleotides outside the gene matches: 4. Germline V gene sequence: CDR1 SGHTA, CDR2 FQGNSA. In DNA, the CDR3 is TGTGCCAGCAGCTTATTACTAGCGGGAAAAGATACGCAGTATTTT. This sequence encodes CASSLLLAGKDTQYF. The whole variable domain, filled in from reference TRBV7-2 and TRBJ2-3, reads GAGVSQSPSNKVTEKGKDVELRCDPISGHTALYWYRQSLGQGLEFLIYFQGNSAPDKSGLPSDRFSAERTGGSVSTLTIQRTQQEDSAVYLCASSLLLAGKDTQYFGPGTRLTVL.

This clone has just a few counts. The chain uses TRBV5-6 and TRBJ2-4; D perhaps matches TRBD2 (6 bases). Germline V gives CDR1 SGHDT, CDR2 YYEEEE. This CDR3 region has 18 residues. Trimming removed 4 bases from V and 1 base from J, with 21 bases in between. CDR3 DNA: TGTGCCAGCAGCCACCCGGTGGGAGGACGGACGGCCAAAAACATTCAGTACTTC. It codes for CASSHPVGGRTAKNIQYF.

In its sample, this clone was seen a few times. The rearrangement joins TRBV7-8 to TRBJ1-2; D is unresolved. Germline V gives CDR1 SGHVS, CDR2 FQNEAQ. V gave up 3 bases and J gave up 1 base, with 15 bases separating them. CDR3 length equals 16 residues. This CDR3 reads CASSFKTGIDNYGYTF. The CDR3 DNA is TGTGCCAGCAGCTTCAAGACCGGGATCGATAACTATGGCTACACCTTC.

The chain joins TRBV10-2 to TRBJ2-7; D is possibly TRBD1 (5 bases). The CDR3 is 11 amino acids. V lost 6 bases to trimming and J lost 4 bases, with 7 bases between them. CDR1 and CDR2 from the germline V gene are WSHSY and SAAADI. CDR3 sequence (DNA): TGCGCCAGCAGCCAGGGTTACGAGCAGTACTTC. Its protein is CASSQGYEQYF.

V usage is TRBV6-5 and J usage is TRBJ2-1; D gene ambiguous. Germline V CDR1 and CDR2: MNHEY, SVGAGI. V was trimmed by 2 bases and J by 11 bases, leaving 7 bases between them. This CDR3 is 11 amino acids long. CDR3 nucleotide sequence: TGTGCCAGCAGTTACAGAGACAAGCAGTTCTTC. Translating gives CASSYRDKQFF.